This T cell receptor (beta chain) is drawn from a study of T cell changes during pregnancy in multiple sclerosis. The germline V gene has CDR1 MDHEN and CDR2 SYDVKM. The CDR3 has 14 residues. V gave up 3 bases and J gave up 4 bases, with 12 bases separating them. Data came from immunoSEQ multiplex PCR; TCRdb stores just in-frame clones and leaves some out. The data hold around 79,000 clones, with approximately 90% observed a single time. The clonotype originates from a female donor with multiple sclerosis, enrolled in a pregnancy study. The sequences come from CD4+ T cells from peripheral blood mononuclear cells, collected in the second trimester of pregnancy. V is TRBV28 and J is TRBJ1-2, with D perhaps TRBD1 (6 bases). CDR3 protein: CASSFRQVGYGYTF. As DNA, the CDR3 is TGTGCCAGCAGTTTTCGACAGGTTGGCTATGGCTACACCTTC.